A single sample is the source of the 13 T cell receptor beta chains below, sequenced in a study of T cells in Graves' hyperthyroidism and ophthalmopathy. The investigators amplified TCR beta CDR3 regions from RNA transcripts. An initial round of RT-PCR targeting the TCR CDR3 relied on the HTBI primer set. Using its own MiXCR run on the multiplex PCR reads, TCRdb lists one record per CDR3 protein. The sample has 380,000 or so distinct CDR3 sequences, about a fifth seen once. Input material: blood. All receptors come from a young woman with Graves' hyperthyroidism.

A few counts support this clonotype. The V and J genes are TRBV3-1 and TRBJ2-7; 10 bases are a match to TRBD1. This CDR3 region has 15 residues. The germline V gene has CDR1 LGHDT and CDR2 YNNKEL (reference sequence). V was pared by 5 bases and J by 6 bases, with 10 bases of the junction left unmatched. This CDR3 is CASSGGQGILAEQYF. CDR3 in DNA: TGTGCCAGCAGCGGGGGACAGGGGATCCTTGCCGAGCAGTACTTC.

This clonotype was recorded many times. V usage is TRBV10-2 and J usage is TRBJ2-7; no clear D gene. The germline V gene has CDR1 WSHSY and CDR2 SAAADI. Trimming took 11 bases from V and 4 from J, leaving 6 bases between them. This CDR3 comprises 9 residues. The CDR3 nucleotides read TGCGCCTGCGGATACGAGCAGTACTTC. Residues: CACGYEQYF.

This clonotype was seen many times. The J gene is TRBJ1-1, the V gene TRBV4-1; D unresolved. The CDR3 has 15 amino acids. Germline CDR1 and CDR2: MGHRA and YSYEKL. With 4 bases removed from V and 0 bases from J, the gap between germline ends came to 12 bases. This CDR3 reads CASSPVGRLNTEAFF. The CDR3 DNA sequence: TGCGCCAGCAGCCCAGTAGGACGGCTGAACACTGAAGCTTTCTTT.

This clonotype was recorded many times. The chain carries TRBV12-3 or TRBV12-4 and TRBJ1-5; D not certain. Trimming left V 7 bases short and J 5 bases short, with 15 bases between. The CDR3 has 14 residues. The CDR3 nucleotides read TGTGCCAGCACCCCGGGGTCCGGTGATCAGCCCCAGCATTTT. Residues: CASTPGSGDQPQHF.

This clonotype has a handful of counts. The rearrangement joins TRBV6-1 to TRBJ1-2, with 7 bases aligning to TRBD1. The germline CDR1 and CDR2 sequences are MNHNS and SASEGT. The CDR3 length is 13 residues. V dropped 7 bases and J dropped 5; count of bases not matched to a gene: 7. The CDR3 protein is CASTTGQTYGYTF. For the CDR3, the DNA is TGTGCCAGCACTACGGGACAGACTTATGGCTACACCTTC.

The rearrangement uses TRBV20-1 and TRBJ2-5; tentative D call: TRBD2 (5 bases). The CDR3 contains 14 residues. Looked up from germline, CDR1 is DFQATT and CDR2 is SNEGSKA (reference sequence). The ends were cut back, 3 bases at V and 5 bases at J, with 16 bases in the middle. The CDR3 sequence: CSASVKERGETQYF. The CDR3 DNA is TGCAGTGCTAGTGTAAAAGAACGCGGGGAGACCCAGTACTTC.

This clonotype was seen repeatedly, ten times or more. The V gene is TRBV20-1, the J gene TRBJ2-7, with 9 bases that match TRBD1. The CDR3 totals 13 residues. Germline V CDR1 and CDR2: DFQATT, SNEGSKA (reference sequence). V lost 0 bases and J lost 4; bases outside the gene matches: 1. CDR3 region: CSARETGGYEQYF. The CDR3 DNA reads as TGCAGTGCTAGAGAGACAGGGGGTTACGAGCAGTACTTC.

The J gene is TRBJ2-7, the V gene TRBV6-1, with a tentative D call TRBD1 (6 bases). V lost 2 bases, J lost 2 bases, and 10 bases lay in between. Germline V gene data show CDR1 as MNHNS and CDR2 as SASEGT. CDR3 length: 14 residues. CDR3 protein: CASSEQQGAYEQYF. The CDR3 bases are TGTGCCAGCAGTGAACAACAGGGAGCCTACGAGCAGTACTTC.

This sequence joins TRBV12-3 or TRBV12-4 and TRBJ1-2, with 12 bases lining up with TRBD1. This CDR3 is 17 amino acids long. Trimming cost V 3 bases and J 4 bases; bases outside gene matches: 9. CDR3 sequence reads: CASSFGDRGRAFYGYTF. The CDR3 DNA sequence: TGTGCCAGCAGTTTCGGGGACAGGGGGCGCGCCTTCTATGGCTACACCTTC.

J is TRBJ2-7 and V is TRBV6-5; TRBD1 might be the D (5 bases). The germline V and J ends were trimmed by 6 bases and 3 bases, with 12 bases remaining between them. Germline CDR1 and CDR2: MNHEY and SVGAGI. This CDR3 spans 13 amino acids. CDR3 sequence (DNA): TGTGCCAGCAGCAACTCCCAGGGCTACGAGCAGTACTTC. Protein product: CASSNSQGYEQYF.

The CDR3 loop reads CASSLSPPGKDRGLGNEQFF. DNA of the CDR3: TGTGCCAGCAGCTTAAGCCCCCCGGGTAAAGACAGGGGGCTGGGAAATGAGCAGTTCTTC. The chain combines TRBV7-3 with TRBJ2-1; 10 nucleotides agree with TRBD1. Germline V gives CDR1 SGHTA, CDR2 FQGTGA. The CDR3 contains 20 residues. The ends lost 1 base at V and 7 bases at J; junction bases unmatched: 19.

V is TRBV6-1 and J is TRBJ1-2; D gene unclear. This CDR3 has 14 residues. Germline loops: CDR1 MNHNS, CDR2 SASEGT. V shed 10 bases and J shed 4 bases, with 19 bases lying between them. CDR3 sequence: CAIPSSWGVYGYTF. The DNA of the CDR3 is TGTGCCATTCCCTCATCGTGGGGAGTCTATGGCTACACCTTC.

This clonotype was counted many times. The chain uses TRBV10-3 and TRBJ1-1, with a possible D match to TRBD1 (5 bases). This CDR3 has 13 amino acids. CDR1 is ENHRY and CDR2 is SYGVKD in the germline V gene. Deletions cut 6 bases from V and 4 bases from J, with 12 bases between. CDR3 DNA: TGTGCCATCAGCGGGGACGTGGGCACTGAAGCTTTCTTT. Amino acid sequence: CAISGDVGTEAFF.